This T cell receptor (beta chain) appears in the sequencing data of a study of blood T cells in healthy people across ages. On the study more broadly: Every two T cells gave about one barcoded beta molecule via template switching.

The CDR3 is 16 amino acids. Germline lookup yields CDR1 LGHDT and CDR2 YNNKEL (reference sequence). It was with a sample-barcoded 5' primer and a J-beta primer mix that a second PCR of about 6 to 11 cycles was run. A single record per CDR3 protein comes from TCRdb applying MiXCR to the 5' RACE reads. Of about 800,000 distinct CDR3 sequences listed, around 25% are singletons. In this sample, this clonotype turned up a few times. The same sample was also studied in work on T cells of mothers and their children.

Sequencing was carried out using blood. The TCR sequence derives from a boy younger than 18 in good health. The rearrangement links TRBV3-1 to TRBJ2-5; 12 nucleotides match TRBD2. Judging by the DNA end, TRBJ2-1 fits better; the J call may be wrong. CDR3 residues: CASSPRASGRAIPQFF. In DNA, the CDR3 is TGTGCCAGCAGCCCCCGTGCTAGCGGGAGGGCCATACCTCAGTTCTTC.